This section outlines one T cell receptor (beta chain) sequence together with its context. This record comes from a study of blood T cell repertoires in COVID-19. The overall study: Samples of COVID-19 (acute and convalescent) were obtained from the United States, Italy and Spain.

Each participant's cohort was designated according to participant-reported clinical history. What the recovered Cohort 3 donors had was two negative PCRs, clearance, or symptom resolution. Per the original data handling: Using reference gene primer amplification, nucleated cell counts were estimated. This table comes from immunoSEQ multiplex PCR, and its TCRdb copy is limited to in-frame clones, with some not included. D and trimming were read from the DNA, whereas the V and J calls and clone size are those reported in that table. Counted here are some 390,000 clones, roughly nine tenths occurring once; the ten biggest clones make up 1.1%. Trimming stripped 0 bases from V and 7 bases from J, with 6 bases between. CDR1 and CDR2 from the germline V gene are MNHNS and SASEGT. The CDR3 is 12 residues long.

The TCR was taken from a man aged 30-40 years who had recovered from COVID-19. This chain connects TRBV6-1 to TRBJ1-2; a possible D gene is TRBD1 (6 bases). The sample was PBMCs or T cells enriched from blood (not recorded which). The CDR3 loop reads CASSEAGGGYTF. The DNA for the CDR3 is TGTGCCAGCAGTGAAGCAGGGGGTGGCTACACCTTC.